The subject of this entry is one T cell receptor (beta chain). Its antigen is not known. This specimen belongs to a study of blood T cells in healthy people across ages. Overall study: About one barcoded beta molecule per two T cells was captured by template switching. Points from the study as a whole: Long-lived and aged donors differed, with more naive CD4+ cells and higher diversity in the long-lived.

Primed by a sample-barcoded 5' primer and a J-beta primer mix, a second PCR proceeded for 7 to 11 cycles. A tag from a template-switch adaptor with 12 random nucleotides marked each cDNA molecule. One entry per CDR3 protein results from TCRdb running MiXCR on the 5' RACE reads. Among fewer than 1.5 million distinct CDR3 sequences listed, approximately 42% were seen once. PBMCs, at least 7 million per sample, were isolated. The CDR3 sequence is 12 residues long. V lost 4 bases, J lost 6 bases, and 1 base stayed unmatched. Germline V CDR1 and CDR2: ENHRY, SYGVKD. The sequenced sample was blood. The sequence derives from a woman aged 18 to 35 in good health. This chain connects TRBV10-3 to TRBJ2-3, with 7 bases identical to TRBD2. CDR3 coding DNA: TGTGCCATCAGTGTTAGCGGGGATACGCAGTATTTT. This codes for CAISVSGDTQYF.